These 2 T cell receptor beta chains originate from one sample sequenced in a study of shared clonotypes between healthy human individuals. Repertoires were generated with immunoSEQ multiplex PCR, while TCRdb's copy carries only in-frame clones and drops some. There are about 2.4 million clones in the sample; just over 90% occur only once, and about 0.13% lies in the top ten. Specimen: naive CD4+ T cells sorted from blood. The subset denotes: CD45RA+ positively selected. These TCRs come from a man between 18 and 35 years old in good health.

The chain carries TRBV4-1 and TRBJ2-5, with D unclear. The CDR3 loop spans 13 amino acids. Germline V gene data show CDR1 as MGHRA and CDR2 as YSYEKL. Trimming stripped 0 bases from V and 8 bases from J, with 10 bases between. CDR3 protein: CASSQEAGGTQYF. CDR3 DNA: TGCGCCAGCAGCCAAGAGGCCGGTGGTACCCAGTACTTC.

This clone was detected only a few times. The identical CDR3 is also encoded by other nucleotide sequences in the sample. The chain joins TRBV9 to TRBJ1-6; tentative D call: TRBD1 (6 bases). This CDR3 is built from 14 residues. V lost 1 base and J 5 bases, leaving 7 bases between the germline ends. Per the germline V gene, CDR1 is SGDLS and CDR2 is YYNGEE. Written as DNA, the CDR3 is TGTGCCAGCAGCGTAAGGACAGATAATTCACCCCTCCACTTT. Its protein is CASSVRTDNSPLHF.